This T cell receptor (beta chain) is drawn from a study of blood T cell repertoires in COVID-19. In the authors' methods: Estimation of nucleated cell counts was performed using reference gene primer amplification. Profiling relied on immunoSEQ multiplex PCR, and the TCRdb table lists in-frame clones only, not all of them. V, J and clone size are those of that table, while D and trimming were read from the DNA. The sample lists around 100,000 clones; around 88% were seen once. The CDR3 loop spans 13 amino acids. CDR1 and CDR2 from the germline V gene are SSHAT and FNYEAQ (reference sequence). The ends were cut back, 5 bases at V and 9 bases at J, with 14 bases in the middle.

This TCR was recovered from a human donor in a cohort sampled during active COVID-19. The chain couples TRBV7-7 to TRBJ2-1; D is uncertain. The sequencing sample was made of peripheral blood. CDR3 DNA: TGTGCCAGCAGCCTTCGCCCTAACGGTGAGCAGTTCTTC. It encodes CASSLRPNGEQFF. Supplemented by reference TRBV7-7 and TRBJ2-1, the full variable domain reads GAGVSQSPRYKVTKRGQDVTLRCDPISSHATLYWYQQALGQGPEFLTYFNYEAQPDKSGLPSDRFSAERPEGSISTLTIQRTEQRDSAMYRCASSLRPNGEQFFGPGTRLTVL.